These T cell receptor beta chains were read from a single sample in a study of shared clonotypes between healthy human individuals. Some clones are missing from TCRdb's copy, which holds only in-frame ones; the method was immunoSEQ multiplex PCR. The sample has 1,400,000 or so clones, 98% seen once. The sample consisted of naive CD4+ T cells sorted from blood. The source is a man aged 25-40 years in good health. Both conserved end residues are part of each CDR3. D genes are given only for firm matches.

V: TRBV14; D: .; J: TRBJ2-1; CDR3: CASSQLNRASYNEQFF; DNA: TGTGCCAGCAGCCAACTGAACAGGGCCTCCTACAATGAGCAGTTCTTC
V: TRBV6-6; D: .; J: TRBJ2-1; CDR3: CASSSKDEQFF; DNA: TGTGCCAGCAGTTCCAAGGATGAGCAGTTCTTC
V: TRBV5-4; D: TRBD2; J: TRBJ2-1; CDR3: CASSGRRTSGRVGHDNEQFF; DNA: TGTGCCAGCAGCGGACGCCGGACTAGCGGGAGGGTGGGGCATGACAATGAGCAGTTCTTC
V: TRBV27; D: TRBD1; J: TRBJ1-1; CDR3: CASTGTGIRWTEAFF; DNA: TGTGCCAGCACCGGGACAGGGATACGATGGACTGAAGCTTTCTTT
V: TRBV20-1; D: .; J: TRBJ2-3; CDR3: CSASLADTQYF; DNA: TGCAGTGCGTCCCTAGCAGATACGCAGTATTTT
V: TRBV7-2; D: .; J: TRBJ1-1; CDR3: CASSLLGQTDAFF; DNA: TGTGCCAGCAGCTTACTCGGTCAGACAGACGCTTTCTTT
V: TRBV5-1; D: TRBD2; J: TRBJ2-7; CDR3: CASSLGLAGVGSEQYF; DNA: TGCGCCAGCAGCTTAGGGCTAGCGGGAGTTGGGAGCGAGCAGTACTTC
V: TRBV7-6; D: TRBD2; J: TRBJ2-7; CDR3: CASSSLAGTKAYEQYF; DNA: TGTGCCAGCAGCTCATTAGCGGGGACGAAAGCCTACGAGCAGTACTTC
V: TRBV28; D: .; J: TRBJ1-5; CDR3: CASSLVGTYEPQHF; DNA: TGTGCCAGCAGTTTGGTAGGGACCTACGAGCCCCAGCATTTT
V: TRBV7-3; D: TRBD2; J: TRBJ2-7; CDR3: CASSLIERESSYEQYF; DNA: TGTGCCAGCAGCTTAATTGAGCGGGAGTCGAGCTACGAGCAGTACTTC
V: TRBV9; D: TRBD2; J: TRBJ2-1; CDR3: CASSVDLTGAGGLHEQFF; DNA: TGTGCCAGCAGCGTAGATCTGACGGGGGCGGGAGGGCTCCATGAGCAGTTCTTC